This TCR beta chain was profiled in a study of beta chain features in type 1 diabetes (dated by TCRdb to 2017 to 2018). Describing the broader study: Mean age, gender distribution, total cell number and subset yield did not differ between patients and healthy donors. A total of 90 million to 120 million sorted cells were examined across all samples, and a strong correlation was observed between cell number per subset and RNA yield. The study compared the TCRB repertoires of sorted circulating CD4+ T cell subsets in recently diagnosed type 1 diabetes patients with those in matched healthy donors. Regulatory and stem cell-like memory subsets were obtained from only 8 patients and about eight healthy donors, while naive and central memory subsets were obtained from all 30 or so donors.

Concerning this clone itself: What antigen it recognizes has not been identified. Nothing much larger sits one base from this clone, and base qualities are not available.

The CDR3 measures 15 amino acids from cysteine to phenylalanine. Only the CDR3 DNA stays, 45 bases, in frame from base 1. Trimmed from V: 0 bases; trimmed from J: 4 bases; junction bases lacking a gene match: 6. CDR1 and CDR2 are drawn from the germline V gene: SGDLS, YYNGEE. All of the isolated RNA was reverse transcribed with the High Capacity cDNA Reverse Transcription Kit, so expressed TCRB transcripts were sequenced. Deep immunoSEQ sequencing was applied to naive, central memory and regulatory T cell samples, giving an average of about 3.6 million total reads per sample. Sorted cells were lysed in RLT buffer and RNA was extracted with DNase-treated RNeasy Micro or Mini kits, depending on cell number. Each cell subset was processed separately to prevent cross-contamination, with patient and healthy donor samples processed together. The immunoSEQ multiplex PCR was used to amplify TCRB sequences from cDNA, yielding 87-bp fragments that span the CDR3 region. The amplicons were sequenced using the Illumina HiSeq platform. Processing in the source paper ran as follows. Synthetic template baselines were used to correct PCR bias computationally, reads within Hamming distance 2 were collapsed, and singletons that could not be merged were discarded. Reads were aligned against IMGT to assign V, D and J genes, CDR3 length and insertions or deletions at six rearrangement sites. Within each subset, clonotype counts were normalized to the number of sorted cells before true diversity and Gini coefficients were calculated with the tcR R package. The overlap coefficient, calculated on TCRB nucleotide sequences, was used to measure repertoire sharing. Out-of-frame TCRB sequences from naive cells were analyzed to stand in for the pre-selection repertoire. What TCRdb holds here is the immuneACCESS table cut down to in-frame rearrangements. Part of the clones is not present; checked against another copy, under half of the missing clones reflect an unresolved V gene, and the others are unexplained. The DNA gave D and trimming, while V, J and clone size come from that table. The sample includes 970,000 or so clones, with about 17% observed a single time. The leading ten clones occupy about 0.02% of the sample.

What the authors observed across the whole study: At VDJ recombination sites, type 1 diabetes patients had fewer insertions and more deleted nucleotides, which implies abnormalities in thymic rearrangement. Because the HLA sub-analyses included only small numbers of individuals, any influence of HLA type on TCRB rearrangement was left unresolved. Because cDNA rather than genomic DNA was sequenced, highly expressing activated cells could have been over-represented, although no difference in activation and CD3 levels was found between groups. PCR might favor shorter templates, but patient and control samples were amplified and corrected together, so any skew would affect both groups equally. In all four CD4+ subsets, TCRB CDR3 length was moderately but significantly shorter in type 1 diabetes patients. Naive, central memory and regulatory TCRB repertoires appeared to be more similar among patients than among healthy donors.

Each donor gave one peripheral blood draw, about 110 mL on average, collected into heparinised tubes. Using a panel that included CD45RO, CCR7, CD25, CD127, CD95 and CD27, naive, central memory, regulatory and stem cell-like memory CD4+ T cells were sorted on a BD FACSAria II. All sorted populations exceeded 95% purity. Right away, PBMCs were isolated by Lymphoprep density gradient centrifugation and were stained directly, with no culture step. Samples were stained and sorted in pairs, with one healthy donor and one patient per experiment, so that batch effects were minimized. Material for sequencing was naive CD4+ T cells from blood. Explained via the paper, the cell subset or site label denotes: true naive CD4+ T cells. The sequence links TRBV9 to TRBJ1-1, with 7 bases aligning to TRBD1. This receptor was identified in a woman in her late teens or twenties in good health. Here is the DNA: TGTGCCAGCAGCGTAGAGCCAGGGGGGAGCACTGAAGCTTTCTTT. Translation gives CASSVEPGGSTEAFF. The CDR3, completed at both ends by the reference TRBV9 and TRBJ1-1 genes, gives the full variable domain DSGVTQTPKHLITATGQRVTLRCSPRSGDLSVYWYQQSLDQGLQFLIQYYNGEERAKGNILERFSAQQFPDLHSELNLSSLELGDSALYFCASSVEPGGSTEAFFGQGTRLTVV.